Each of the 15 T cell receptor beta chains below was sequenced from the same sample in a study of shared clonotypes between healthy human individuals. The data were produced by immunoSEQ multiplex PCR, yet TCRdb's version contains in-frame clones alone and is incomplete. The sample records about 500,000 clones, approximately 71% being singletons. The material sequenced was PBMCs. These receptors all stem from a woman aged 40 to 49 in good health. Some clones in this sample may be carry-over from other donors' samples.

CDR3 nucleotide sequence: TGTGCCAGCAGCGTGGGGGGCCTCTCCAGCAGGGGGTCCCCTTACGAGCAGTACTTC. The encoded protein is CASSVGGLSSRGSPYEQYF. The chain uses TRBV7-3 and TRBJ2-7; perhaps TRBD1 as D (7 bases). CDR1 is SGHTA and CDR2 is FQGTGA in the germline V gene. This CDR3 contains 19 residues. Trimming left V 5 bases short and J 4 bases short, with 30 bases between.

This clone was detected ten times or more. The sample carries other DNA sequences with the same CDR3. The chain uses TRBV7-2 and TRBJ2-7, with 8 bases that match TRBD2. V shed 1 base and J 6 bases; nucleotides not matched to a gene: 11. The CDR3 is made up of 16 amino acids. CDR1 SGHTA and CDR2 FQGNSA come from the germline V gene. This CDR3 reads CASSLEGLGGVREQYF. For the CDR3, the DNA is TGTGCCAGCAGCTTAGAGGGACTAGGGGGGGTCCGCGAGCAGTACTTC.

On this clone itself: A far larger clone is a single base away, which makes a read error likely. The V gene is TRBV27, the J gene TRBJ2-7, with D uncertain. CDR1 and CDR2 from the germline V gene are MNHEY and SMNVEV (reference sequence). The CDR3 length is 13 residues. The CDR3 sequence: CAGSISQSYEQYF. The DNA for the CDR3 is TGTGCCGGCAGTATATCCCAATCCTACGAGCAGTACTTC.

In its sample, this clone is medium-sized. The sample carries other DNA sequences with the same CDR3. The chain has TRBV7-3 and TRBJ1-4, with a tentative D call TRBD1 (5 bases). The CDR3 sequence is 16 residues long. The ends were cut back, 4 bases at V and 0 bases at J, with 12 bases in the middle. The V gene's germline CDR1 is SGHTA and CDR2 FQGTGA. CDR3 residues: CASSSRDPATNEKLFF. The CDR3 region has the DNA TGTGCCAGCAGCTCTCGGGACCCTGCAACTAATGAAAAACTGTTTTTT.

The chain carries TRBV18 and TRBJ2-3, with D uncertain. Germline CDR1 reads KGHSH; CDR2 reads LQKENI. Trimming shortened V by 11 bases and J by 2 bases, and 14 bases separated the two germline ends. The CDR3 extends over 13 amino acids. The CDR3 is CARWATFTDTQYF. DNA for the CDR3: TGTGCCCGATGGGCCACGTTCACAGATACGCAGTATTTT. Full variable domain (rest looked up from reference TRBV18 and TRBJ2-3): NAGVMQNPRHLVRRRGQEARLRCSPMKGHSHVYWYRQLPEEGLKFMVYLQKENIIDESGMPKERFSAEFPKEGPSILRIQQVVRGDSAAYFCARWATFTDTQYFGPGTRLTVL.

The chain combines TRBV4-1 with TRBJ2-1; D is perhaps TRBD2 (6 bases). The germline V and J ends were trimmed by 0 bases and 10 bases, with 25 bases remaining between them. Germline CDR1 MGHRA, CDR2 YSYEKL. This CDR3 region has 18 residues. CDR3 sequence (DNA): TGCGCCAGCAGCCAAGATAAAAATCTAGCTGGCGGGGTAAAAGAGCAGTTCTTC. It yields the protein CASSQDKNLAGGVKEQFF.

This rearrangement joins TRBV19 to TRBJ1-1, with a tentative D call TRBD1 (5 bases). The CDR3 totals 16 residues. Trimming took 2 bases from V and 5 from J, leaving 18 bases between them. Germline lookup yields CDR1 LNHDA and CDR2 SQIVND (reference sequence). CDR3 sequence (DNA): TGTGCCAGTAGTATAATGGGGGAACGCCTAACGACTGAAGCTTTCTTT. Its protein product is CASSIMGERLTTEAFF.

The V and J genes are TRBV28 and TRBJ2-7; D possibly matches TRBD1 or TRBD2 (5 bases each). The CDR3 is made up of 16 amino acids. Germline V lookup: CDR1 MDHEN, CDR2 SYDVKM. Trimming took off 7 bases at V and 6 bases at J, with 25 bases between the two ends. The CDR3 nucleotides read TGTGCCAGCACCCTAAGTGGGGGAGATTTAAAGGGCGAGCAGTACTTC. Protein: CASTLSGGDLKGEQYF.

The V gene is TRBV5-5, the J gene TRBJ2-7; possibly TRBD2 for D (6 bases). The CDR3 totals 11 residues. The V and J ends lost 3 bases and 7 bases respectively, with 8 bases between them. The germline V gene has CDR1 SGHKS and CDR2 YYEKEE (reference sequence). CDR3 region: CASSSEGEQYF. CDR3 sequence (DNA): TGTGCCAGCAGCTCGGAGGGGGAGCAGTACTTC.

On this clone: The likely explanation is a read error, given a far larger clone one base away. Other DNA sequences within the sample encode an identical CDR3. The chain recombines TRBV15 with TRBJ1-3; D is uncertain. Germline V gene data show CDR1 as LNHNV and CDR2 as YYDKDF (reference sequence). This CDR3 has 16 residues. Trimming cost V 0 bases and J 0 bases, with 9 bases left between them. The DNA for the CDR3 is TGTGCCACCAGCAGAGATGCTGGACCCTCTGGAAACACCATATATTTT. Protein sequence: CATSRDAGPSGNTIYF.

The chain carries TRBV2 and TRBJ1-3, with D unresolved. Germline lookup yields CDR1 SNHLY and CDR2 FYNNEI. This CDR3 region has 14 residues. V lost 4 bases to trimming and J lost 0 bases, with 7 bases between them. CDR3 nucleotides: TGTGCCAGCAGTGGTCTAATCTCTGGAAACACCATATATTTT. Translated: CASSGLISGNTIYF.

The CDR3 region is CASRFDSPNSPLHF. The CDR3 DNA follows: TGTGCCAGCAGATTCGACAGCCCCAATTCACCCCTCCACTTT. The chain employs TRBV2 and TRBJ1-6, with D possibly being TRBD1 (5 bases). With 6 bases removed from V and 7 bases from J, the gap between germline ends came to 13 bases. CDR1 SNHLY and CDR2 FYNNEI come from the germline V gene. The CDR3 covers 14 residues.

V is TRBV4-1 and J is TRBJ2-3, with 7 bases lining up with TRBD1. V trimming: 4 bases; J trimming: 1 base; junction bases outside the gene matches: 2. CDR1 and CDR2 (germline): MGHRA, YSYEKL. This CDR3 is 14 amino acids long. The CDR3 region is CASSRTGGTDTQYF. CDR3 DNA: TGCGCCAGCAGCCGCACAGGGGGCACAGATACGCAGTATTTT.

This clone was recorded a few times. The chain has TRBV28 and TRBJ2-5; 7 bases align to TRBD1. The DNA end favors TRBJ2-7, so the J call may be wrong. The CDR3 covers 15 residues. Germline V gives CDR1 MDHEN, CDR2 SYDVKM. DNA for the CDR3: TGTGCCAGCAGCCAGGACAGGTCAGGACTCGACGAGCAGTACTTC. Amino acid sequence: CASSQDRSGLDEQYF.

J is TRBJ2-3 and V is TRBV29-1; 12 bases agree with TRBD2. The J segment lost 2 bases and the V segment lost 4 bases, leaving 4 bases of the junction unmatched. Looked up from germline, CDR1 is SQVTM and CDR2 is ANQGSEA. The CDR3 is 15 residues long. The CDR3 region is CSVAGLAGFTDTQYF. The CDR3 coding sequence is TGCAGCGTTGCGGGACTAGCGGGTTTCACAGATACGCAGTATTTT.